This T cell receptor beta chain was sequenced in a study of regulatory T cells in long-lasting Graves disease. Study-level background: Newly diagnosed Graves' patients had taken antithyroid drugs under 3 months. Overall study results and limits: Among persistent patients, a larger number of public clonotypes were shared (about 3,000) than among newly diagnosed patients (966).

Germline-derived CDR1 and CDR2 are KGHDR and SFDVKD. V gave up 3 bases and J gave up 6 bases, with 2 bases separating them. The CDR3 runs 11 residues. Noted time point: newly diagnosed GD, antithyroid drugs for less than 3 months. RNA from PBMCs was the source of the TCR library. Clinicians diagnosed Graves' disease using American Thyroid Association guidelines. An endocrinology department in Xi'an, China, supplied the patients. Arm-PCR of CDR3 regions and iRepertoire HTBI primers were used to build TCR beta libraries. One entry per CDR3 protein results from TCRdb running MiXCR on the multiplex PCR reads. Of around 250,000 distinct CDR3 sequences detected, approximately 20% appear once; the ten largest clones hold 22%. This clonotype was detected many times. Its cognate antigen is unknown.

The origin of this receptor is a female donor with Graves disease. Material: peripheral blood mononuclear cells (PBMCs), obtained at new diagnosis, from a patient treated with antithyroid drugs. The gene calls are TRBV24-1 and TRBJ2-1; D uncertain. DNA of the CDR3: TGTGCCACCAGTGATGCCAATGAGCAGTTCTTC. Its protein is CATSDANEQFF.